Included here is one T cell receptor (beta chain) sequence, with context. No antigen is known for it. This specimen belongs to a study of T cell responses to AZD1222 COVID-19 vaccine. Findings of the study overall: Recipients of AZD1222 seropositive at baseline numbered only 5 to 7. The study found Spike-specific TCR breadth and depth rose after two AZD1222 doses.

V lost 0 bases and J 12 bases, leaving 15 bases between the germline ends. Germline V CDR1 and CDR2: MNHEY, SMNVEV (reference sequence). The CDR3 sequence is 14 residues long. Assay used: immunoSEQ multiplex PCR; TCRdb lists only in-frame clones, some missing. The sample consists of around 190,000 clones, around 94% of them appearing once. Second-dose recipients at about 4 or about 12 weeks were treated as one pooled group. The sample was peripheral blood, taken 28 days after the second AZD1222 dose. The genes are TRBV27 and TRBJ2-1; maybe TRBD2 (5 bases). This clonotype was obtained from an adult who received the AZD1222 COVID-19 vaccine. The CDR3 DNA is TGTGCCAGCAGTTTATCCGGGCGGGCGCTGGGGCAGTTCTTC. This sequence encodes CASSLSGRALGQFF.